This TCR beta chain is from a study of T cells in Graves' hyperthyroidism and ophthalmopathy. Study results and limitations: Using 13 V-J features, a model discriminated ophthalmopathy from stable hyperthyroidism. Most thyroid clonotypes expanded above 0.001 were also detected in blood.

This clonotype was seen only a few times. Its antigen remains unknown. V was cut by 4 bases and J by 5 bases, with 25 bases left in between. This CDR3 is built from 17 residues. CDR1 is SGHRS and CDR2 is YFSETQ in the germline V gene. There were TCR beta CDR3 regions amplified from RNA transcripts. TCR CDR3 underwent first-round RT-PCR with the HTBI primer set. TCRdb called the multiplex PCR reads again in MiXCR, with one record for every CDR3 protein. The sample has under 350,000 distinct CDR3 sequences; about 17% are singletons. This chain uses TRBV5-1 with TRBJ2-7, with D possibly TRBD1 on 6 matching bases. Sequenced material: blood. The clonotype was recovered from a woman aged 60-75 years with Graves' ophthalmopathy. The CDR3: CASSVYRDTGLMNEQYF. CDR3 DNA sequence: TGCGCCAGCAGCGTATACAGGGACACAGGTCTAATGAACGAGCAGTACTTC.